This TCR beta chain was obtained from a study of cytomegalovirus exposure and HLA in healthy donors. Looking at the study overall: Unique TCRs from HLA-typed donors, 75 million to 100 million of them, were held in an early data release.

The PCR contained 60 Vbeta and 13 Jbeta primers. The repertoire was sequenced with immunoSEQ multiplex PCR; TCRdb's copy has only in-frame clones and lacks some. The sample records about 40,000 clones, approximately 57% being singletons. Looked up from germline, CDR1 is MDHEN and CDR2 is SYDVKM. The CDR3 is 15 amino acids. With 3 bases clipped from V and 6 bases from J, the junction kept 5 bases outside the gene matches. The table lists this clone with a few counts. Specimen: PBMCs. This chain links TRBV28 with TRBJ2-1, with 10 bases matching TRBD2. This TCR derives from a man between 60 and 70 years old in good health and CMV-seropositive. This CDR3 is CASSFVTSGANEQFF. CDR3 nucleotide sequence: TGTGCCAGCAGTTTCGTAACTAGCGGGGCCAATGAGCAGTTCTTC. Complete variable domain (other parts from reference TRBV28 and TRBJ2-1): DVKVTQSSRYLVKRTGEKVFLECVQDMDHENMFWYRQDPGLGLRLIYFSYDVKMKEKGDIPEGYSVSREKKERFSLILESASTNQTSMYLCASSFVTSGANEQFFGPGTRLTVL.